This TCR beta chain appears in the sequencing data of a study of T cells in tuberculosis. Study at large: CD1B tetramers identified T cells specific for mycobacterial lipid GMM. Study-level results: T cells binding CD1B-GMM tetramer weakly possibly escaped the sort.

The V gene lost 1 base and the J gene lost 5 bases, with 15 bases spanning the gap. The CDR3 covers 16 residues. Germline V gene lookup returns CDR1 LNHDA and CDR2 SQIVND (reference sequence). No alpha-beta pairing information exists for these sequences. Sequencing used immunoSEQ multiplex PCR; TCRdb keeps in-frame clones, though not all of them. Here the sample spans 50,000 or so clones, roughly 90% being singletons. After thawing and overnight rest, PBMC were stained with GMM-loaded CD1B tetramer, viability dye and anti-CD3 for sorting. The CD1B tetramers carried C32 glucose monomycolate purified from Rhodococcus equi. Each donor contributed roughly 92,000 sorted tetramer-negative cells. The count of this clone is one.

Sequenced sample: CD1b-GMM tetramer-negative cells sorted from PBMCs. This sequence joins TRBV19 and TRBJ1-5; D remains unclear. The receptor was derived from an adult woman with latent tuberculosis. CDR3 DNA: TGTGCCAGTAGTATAGGGACTTCCCGGGTGGATCAGCCCCAGCATTTT. It translates to CASSIGTSRVDQPQHF.